The 10 T cell receptor beta chains presented below share a single source sample, sequenced in a study of radiation and T cells in renal cell carcinoma (dated by TCRdb to about 2020). This specimen's time point label, per the study, means: blood 2 weeks post-SBRT. The meaning of the sample's treatment or condition label: 15 Gy SBRT to primary tumor, nephrectomy 4 weeks later. Library method: the immunoSEQ multiplex PCR assay. Entries here come from immuneACCESS through TCRdb and include only in-frame sequences with V and J called. Some clones fail to appear in such tables; in the studies checked, an unresolved V gene covers under half of the shortfall, and the cause of the remainder is unknown. In this sample the table shows 70,000 to 80,000 clones, 86% of which occur a single time. The top ten clones comprise roughly 20% of the sample. The sample here was blood, taken from a patient whose treatment included radiotherapy and nephrectomy. All receptors derive from a woman in her 50s with renal cell carcinoma.

V and J are TRBV6-5 and TRBJ2-3; the D gene could be TRBD1 or TRBD2 (5 bases each). Looked up from germline, CDR1 is MNHEY and CDR2 is SVGAGI. Trimming stripped 5 bases from V and 8 bases from J, with 17 bases between. The CDR3 extends over 14 amino acids. The CDR3 DNA is TGTGCCAGCAGTAGCCGGGACCTATGGGGTACGCAGTATTTT. It codes for CASSSRDLWGTQYF.

The gene calls are TRBV10-3 and TRBJ2-1; 10 nucleotides line up with TRBD2. The CDR3 loop spans 17 amino acids. V lost 4 bases, J lost 0 bases, and 6 bases stayed unmatched. Per germline, CDR1 ENHRY and CDR2 SYGVKD. The CDR3 loop is CAISASSGRSSYNEQFF. The CDR3 coding sequence is TGTGCCATCAGTGCTTCTAGCGGGAGAAGCTCCTACAATGAGCAGTTCTTC.

J is TRBJ2-3 and V is TRBV5-1, with TRBD2 identical over 8 bases. Germline V gene lookup returns CDR1 SGHRS and CDR2 YFSETQ. There are 18 residues in the CDR3. J gave up 3 bases and V 2 bases, and 14 bases lay outside the gene matches. Here the CDR3 reads CASSLTGTRGLVTDTQYF. CDR3 sequence (DNA): TGCGCCAGCAGCTTAACCGGGACTAGGGGCCTAGTTACAGATACGCAGTATTTT.

The rearrangement uses TRBV29-1 and TRBJ1-2; 7 positions match TRBD1. Germline-derived CDR1 and CDR2 are SQVTM and ANQGSEA. The CDR3 loop spans 13 amino acids. Trimming removed 4 bases from V and 4 bases from J; junction bases left unmatched: 6. CDR3 DNA: TGCAGCGTTGCCGACAGGGCCGGCTATGGCTACACCTTC. Its protein is CSVADRAGYGYTF.

This clone is a singleton in its sample. The chain employs TRBV7-2 and TRBJ2-1, with 13 bases lining up with TRBD2. The CDR3 runs to 17 residues. Germline CDR1 is SGHTA and CDR2 is FQGNSA. V dropped 1 base and J dropped 7; count of bases not matched to a gene: 7. CDR3 loop: CASSLGGTSGIVNEQFF. As DNA, the CDR3 is TGTGCCAGCAGCTTAGGAGGGACTAGCGGGATAGTTAATGAGCAGTTCTTC.

V and J are TRBV15 and TRBJ2-5; 9 bases match TRBD2. CDR1 and CDR2 from the germline V gene are LNHNV and YYDKDF (reference sequence). The CDR3 consists of 13 residues. Germline trimming cut 5 bases from V and 4 bases from J; bases unmatched to any gene: 2. The DNA of the CDR3 is TGTGCCACCAGCCCGGGACTAGCAGAGACCCAGTACTTC. Its translation is CATSPGLAETQYF.

V usage is TRBV6-5 and J usage is TRBJ2-3, with 8 bases that match TRBD2. The germline CDR1 and CDR2 sequences are MNHEY and SVGAGI. This CDR3 contains 15 residues. The J segment lost 6 bases and the V segment lost 2 bases, leaving 7 bases of the junction unmatched. As DNA, the CDR3 is TGTGCCAGCAGTTACCGAGCGGGGGATAGGGATACGCAGTATTTT. It codes for CASSYRAGDRDTQYF.

The V gene is TRBV19, the J gene TRBJ2-5, with a tentative D call TRBD2 (6 bases). CDR1 and CDR2 from the germline V gene are LNHDA and SQIVND (reference sequence). V shed 0 bases and J shed 7 bases, with 18 bases lying between them. The CDR3 is 16 amino acids. CDR3 protein: CASSIDRFQERATQYF. The CDR3 bases are TGTGCCAGTAGTATAGATCGGTTCCAGGAGCGGGCGACCCAGTACTTC. Filled out from reference TRBV19 and TRBJ2-5, the complete variable domain reads DGGITQSPKYLFRKEGQNVTLSCEQNLNHDAMYWYRQDPGQGLRLIYYSQIVNDFQKGDIAEGYSVSREKKESFPLTVTSAQKNPTAFYLCASSIDRFQERATQYFGPGTRLLVL.

The chain has TRBV11-2 and TRBJ1-2; D is unclear. The germline CDR1 and CDR2 sequences are SGHAT and FQNNGV. Trimming removed 5 bases from V and 8 bases from J, with 18 bases in between. This CDR3 has 14 amino acids. This CDR3 is CASSNSPMGRGYTF. The CDR3 nucleotides read TGTGCCAGCAGCAATTCTCCCATGGGAAGGGGCTACACCTTC.

The CDR3 here is CASSMEGAGGYTF. CDR3 DNA: TGTGCCAGCAGTATGGAGGGGGCGGGAGGCTACACCTTC. The chain carries TRBV6-6 and TRBJ1-2, with 7 bases identical to TRBD1. Trimming cost V 5 bases and J 8 bases; bases outside gene matches: 8. The CDR3 runs 13 residues. Germline CDR1 reads MNHNY; CDR2 reads SVGAGI (reference sequence).